This entry features one T cell receptor beta chain sequence. This clone occurred a few times. Its specific antigen is unknown. No per-base quality is available; no much larger clone lies one base away. Whole blood was collected in K2EDTA tubes by collaborating institutions according to the institutions' own protocols. Collaborator samples were shipped for TCRbeta analysis as frozen whole blood, isolated PBMCs, or DNA extracted from either sample type. TCRbeta CDR3 regions were amplified from genomic DNA by means of the immunoSEQ Assay, a bias-controlled multiplex PCR. Under the source paper's analysis protocol: The number of nucleated cells in each sample was estimated from the amplification of reference gene primers within the assay. To quantify the absolute abundance of each unique TCRbeta CDR3 rearrangement, sequence reads were collapsed and filtered. For each sample, productive Simpson clonality was calculated as the square root of Simpson's diversity index across productive rearrangements. TCRdb mirrors the immuneACCESS table, restricted to in-frame sequences. Some clones are absent from its copies; in checked studies, under half trace to an unresolved V gene, and the reason for the others is unknown. V and J calls and clone size are as listed in that table; D and trimming were resolved from the DNA. The sample table contains about 22,000 clones; only one count was recorded for roughly nine tenths of them. Of the sample, just over 25% falls within the top ten clones.

The sample is drawn from a study of blood T cell repertoires in COVID-19 (dated by TCRdb to 2019 to 2021). For the study in its entirety: Samples from collaborators originated in the United States, Italy and Spain and spanned both the acute and convalescent phases of COVID-19. The prospective study material was composed of cDNA or gDNA derived from T cells, B-cell-depleted T cells, or PBMCs. Deeply sampled blood TCRbeta repertoires from subjects exposed to, actively infected with, or recovered from COVID-19 were included in the dataset. The repertoires were released in a freely available public database meant as a resource for research on the immune response to SARS-CoV-2. Samples came from the ongoing ImmuneRACE study (first 160 participants) plus 1,254 subjects from 6 global collaborators. A de-identified subject ID, COVID-19 status, age in years and sex were almost always included in the sample metadata. Where available, HLA class I and class II types were taken from metadata supplied by the sample provider and were not determined by assay-based typing. The research as a whole found: The amount of clinical and demographic metadata varied by source and participant and was provided uncurated.

CDR1 and CDR2 (MDHEN, SYDVKM) derive from the germline V gene. The CDR3 runs 11 amino acids, cysteine and phenylalanine included. Just the 33-base CDR3 DNA is kept, in frame starting at base 1. The trim is 4 bases for V and 7 bases for J, with a gap of 7 bases between the germline ends. The rearrangement joined TRBV28 to TRBJ1-2, with no confident D gene call. The sample consisted of peripheral blood. The sequence derives from a human donor with active COVID-19. The donor label of this sample is uncertain. The CDR3: CASSWLRGYTF. The nucleotides are TGTGCCAGCAGTTGGCTCCGTGGCTACACCTTC.